The rows below give T cell receptor beta chains drawn from one sample of a study of T cells in localized non-small cell lung cancer. Method: immunoSEQ multiplex PCR; TCRdb's copy keeps in-frame clones and lacks some. The repertoire has about 24,000 clones, 65% to 85% of them found once; the top ten carry approximately 5.1%. Sequenced here: PBMCs, sampled before any cancer treatment. The receptors originated from a man aged 40 to 70 with stage II lung adenocarcinoma. Each CDR3 is given with its conserved first and last residue. The order of the fields is D gene, J gene, clone size, V gene, CDR3 DNA, CDR3 protein. A D gene is named only where the DNA matches it firmly. Some rows have no size entry. The others give once, few or many, or a class for an expanded clone.

TRBD1	TRBJ2-7	.	TRBV9	TGTGCCAGCAGCGCCCGGACAGGGGACGAGCAGTACTTC	CASSARTGDEQYF
.	TRBJ1-2	.	TRBV10-1	TGCGCCAGCAGTCCGGACAGACAGTATGGCTACACCTTC	CASSPDRQYGYTF
TRBD2	TRBJ2-7	.	TRBV11-2	TGTGCCAGCAGCTTGGGACTAGTTGGCGAGCAGTACTTC	CASSLGLVGEQYF
.	TRBJ1-2	.	TRBV30	TGTGCCTGGAGCTCTGGGGGCATTGGCTACACCTTC	CAWSSGGIGYTF
.	TRBJ1-1	.	TRBV30	TGTGCCTGGATGATTACGAGTGAAGCTTTCTTT	CAWMITSEAFF
TRBD1	TRBJ1-2	few	TRBV19	TGTGCCAGTAGTAGAAACAGGGGAAAGACGGATGGCTACACCTTC	CASSRNRGKTDGYTF
.	TRBJ1-2	.	TRBV15	TGTGCCACCAGCAGAGATACGATCTATGGCTACACCTTC	CATSRDTIYGYTF
.	TRBJ2-2	.	TRBV7-2	TGTGCCAGCAGCTTAGCGGAAGCGAACACCGGGGAGCTGTTTTTT	CASSLAEANTGELFF
TRBD2	TRBJ2-3	.	TRBV6-1	TGTGCCAGCAGTGAACGAAGCGGGGGGGCGGTAGATACGCAGTATTTT	CASSERSGGAVDTQYF
TRBD2	TRBJ2-7	.	TRBV30	TGTGCCAGTCAGCGGGAGGGCTACGAGCAGTACTTC	CASQREGYEQYF
.	TRBJ2-7	.	TRBV30	TGTGCCTGGAGCCCGTACGGGGACGAGCAGTACTTC	CAWSPYGDEQYF
.	TRBJ2-1	.	TRBV6-1	TGTGCCAGCAGTGAACGGGGTGGCAGGGAGGTTTACAATGAGCAGTTCTTC	CASSERGGREVYNEQFF
TRBD2	TRBJ2-5	.	TRBV14	TGTGCCAGCAGCCAGGGGGGGGAGACCCAGTACTTC	CASSQGGETQYF
TRBD1	TRBJ1-2	.	TRBV7-9	TGTGCCAGCAGCCTAGGTCAGGGGGACTATGGCTACACCTTC	CASSLGQGDYGYTF
TRBD1	TRBJ2-2	.	TRBV6-5	TGTGCCGTCCAGCCTTGGGACAGGGGTCCCGGGGAGCTGTTTTTT	CAVQPWDRGPGELFF
.	TRBJ2-3	.	TRBV6-1	TGTGCCAGCAGTGAAGAGGGACGCTGGAGAGATACGCAGTATTTT	CASSEEGRWRDTQYF
.	TRBJ2-2	.	TRBV27	TGTGCCAGCAGTTTAGTGCCAGGGAGCGACACCGGGGAGCTGTTTTTT	CASSLVPGSDTGELFF
.	TRBJ1-4	.	TRBV29-1	TGCAGCGTTGGGGAGGGGATAACTAATGAAAAACTGTTTTTT	CSVGEGITNEKLFF
TRBD1	TRBJ1-2	.	TRBV6-6	TGTGCCAGCAGACCCGGGGGACAGGGCCCGTATGGCTACACCTTC	CASRPGGQGPYGYTF
.	TRBJ2-5	.	TRBV11-2	TGTGCCAGCAGCTTATGGAGGGGAGAGACCCAGTACTTC	CASSLWRGETQYF
TRBD2	TRBJ2-1	.	TRBV6-1	TGTGCCAGCAGTGAAGGTATCGGGAGGGCCCGAAATGAGCAGTTCTTC	CASSEGIGRARNEQFF
.	TRBJ2-6	.	TRBV18	TGTGCCAGCTCACCAGCCCGCTCTGGGGCCAACGTCCTGACTTTC	CASSPARSGANVLTF
.	TRBJ2-4	.	TRBV9	TGTGCCAGCAGCGGCCAGGCGGGAGCCAAAAACATTCAGTACTTC	CASSGQAGAKNIQYF
.	TRBJ2-5	.	TRBV6-5	TGTGCCAGCAGCCCCGAAGCTGGGGGCACCAAGACCCAGTACTTC	CASSPEAGGTKTQYF
.	TRBJ2-7	.	TRBV7-9	TGTGCCAGCAGCTTAGCGCTTCGGGGGCCCTACCAGGAGCAGTACTTC	CASSLALRGPYQEQYF
TRBD1	TRBJ2-1	.	TRBV2	TGTGCCAGCAGTCCAGGGGGCAATGAGCAGTTCTTC	CASSPGGNEQFF
TRBD2	TRBJ2-7	once	TRBV6-5	TGTGCCAGCAGCTACCCGGGGGGGACCCCCTACGAGCAGTACTTC	CASSYPGGTPYEQYF
.	TRBJ1-2	.	TRBV30	TGTGCCTGGAGTCCCCAGGTCGGGTATGGCTACACCTTC	CAWSPQVGYGYTF
.	TRBJ2-5	.	TRBV11-3	TGTGCCAGCAGCCCGGGGACCGGGGGGCCAGGAGAGACCCAGTACTTC	CASSPGTGGPGETQYF
.	TRBJ1-5	.	TRBV18	TGTGCCAGCTCTCCCGACAGAAATCAGCCCCAGCATTTT	CASSPDRNQPQHF
.	TRBJ1-4	.	TRBV6-5	TGTGCCAGCAGTTCCGGGACGTTTGCAACTAATGAAAAACTGTTTTTT	CASSSGTFATNEKLFF
.	TRBJ2-3	.	TRBV7-3	TGTGCCAGCAGCTTACAAGGCTCTAGCACAGATACGCAGTATTTT	CASSLQGSSTDTQYF
TRBD2	TRBJ2-7	.	TRBV7-2	TGTGCCAGCAGCTTGGGGGCGGGAGGGTTTTACGAGCAGTACTTC	CASSLGAGGFYEQYF
.	TRBJ1-1	.	TRBV6-1	TGTGCCAGCAGTGAAGACAGCCTCGAAGCTTTCTTT	CASSEDSLEAFF
TRBD1	TRBJ1-2	.	TRBV7-6	TGTGCCAGCAGCATGGGACAGGGGGTCTATGGCTACACCTTC	CASSMGQGVYGYTF
.	TRBJ1-6	.	TRBV19	TGTGCCAGTAGTATCAGTACCTATAATTCACCCCTCCACTTT	CASSISTYNSPLHF